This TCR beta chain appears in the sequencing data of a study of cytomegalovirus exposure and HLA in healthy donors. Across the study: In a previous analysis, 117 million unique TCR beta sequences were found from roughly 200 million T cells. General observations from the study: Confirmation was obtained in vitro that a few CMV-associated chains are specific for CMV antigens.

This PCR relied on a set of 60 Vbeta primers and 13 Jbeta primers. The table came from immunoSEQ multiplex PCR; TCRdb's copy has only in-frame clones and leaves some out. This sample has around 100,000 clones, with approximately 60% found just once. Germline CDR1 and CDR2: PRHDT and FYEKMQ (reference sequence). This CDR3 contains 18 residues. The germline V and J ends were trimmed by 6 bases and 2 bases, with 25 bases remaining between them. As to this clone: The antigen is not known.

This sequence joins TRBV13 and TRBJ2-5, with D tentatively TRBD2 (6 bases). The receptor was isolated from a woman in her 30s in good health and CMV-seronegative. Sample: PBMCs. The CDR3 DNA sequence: TGTGCCAGCAGGCGCGTTCGCTCGGGCGGGAAGGCGCAAGAGACCCAGTACTTC. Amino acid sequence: CASRRVRSGGKAQETQYF.